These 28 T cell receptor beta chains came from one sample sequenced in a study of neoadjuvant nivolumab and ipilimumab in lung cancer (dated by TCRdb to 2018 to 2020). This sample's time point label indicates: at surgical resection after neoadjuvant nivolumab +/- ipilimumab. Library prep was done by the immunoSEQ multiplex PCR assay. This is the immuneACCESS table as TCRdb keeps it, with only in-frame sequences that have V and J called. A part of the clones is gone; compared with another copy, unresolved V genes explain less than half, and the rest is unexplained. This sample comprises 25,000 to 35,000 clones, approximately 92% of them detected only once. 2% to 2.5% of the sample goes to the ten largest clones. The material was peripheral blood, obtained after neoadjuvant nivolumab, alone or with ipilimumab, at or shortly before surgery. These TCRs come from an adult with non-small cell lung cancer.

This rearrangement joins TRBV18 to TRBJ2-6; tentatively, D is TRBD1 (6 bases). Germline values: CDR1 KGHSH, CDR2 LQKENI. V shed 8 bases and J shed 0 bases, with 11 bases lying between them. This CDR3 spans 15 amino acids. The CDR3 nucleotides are TGTGCCAGCGGGGGCGGACTCTCTGGGGCCAACGTCCTGACTTTC. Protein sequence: CASGGGLSGANVLTF.

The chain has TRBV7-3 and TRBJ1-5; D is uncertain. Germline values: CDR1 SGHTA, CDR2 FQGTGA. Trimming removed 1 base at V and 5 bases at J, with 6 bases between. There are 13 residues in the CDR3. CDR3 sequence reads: CASSLSGDQPQHF. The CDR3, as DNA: TGTGCCAGCAGCTTAAGCGGGGATCAGCCCCAGCATTTT.

The CDR3: CASSAQAGERTDTQYF. The CDR3 coding sequence is TGTGCCAGCAGCGCCCAAGCAGGGGAGCGCACAGATACGCAGTATTTT. The rearrangement uses TRBV9 and TRBJ2-3; perhaps TRBD1 as D (6 bases). V lost 3 bases, J lost 1 base, and 15 bases lay in between. The CDR3 is 16 amino acids. The germline CDR1 and CDR2 sequences are SGDLS and YYNGEE.

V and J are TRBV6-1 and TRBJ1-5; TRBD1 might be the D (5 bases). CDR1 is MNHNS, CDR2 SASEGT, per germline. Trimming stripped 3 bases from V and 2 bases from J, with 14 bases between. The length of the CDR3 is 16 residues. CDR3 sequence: CASSERGTGGNQPQHF. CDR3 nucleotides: TGTGCCAGCAGTGAGCGGGGGACCGGAGGCAATCAGCCCCAGCATTTT.

CDR3 sequence (DNA): TGCGCCAGCAGTGAGGGGACAGGGGGCGCCCAGAACACTGAAGCTTTCTTT. Amino acids: CASSEGTGGAQNTEAFF. The V and J genes are TRBV10-1 and TRBJ1-1, with TRBD1 matching over 12 bases. This CDR3 comprises 17 residues. The V segment lost 2 bases and the J segment 1 base; nucleotides outside the gene matches: 5. The V gene's germline CDR1 is WNHNN and CDR2 SYGVQD (reference sequence).

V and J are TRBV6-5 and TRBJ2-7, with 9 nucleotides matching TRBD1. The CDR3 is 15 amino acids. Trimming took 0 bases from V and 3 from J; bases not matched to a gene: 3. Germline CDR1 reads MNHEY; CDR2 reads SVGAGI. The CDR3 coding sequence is TGTGCCAGCAGTTACTCAGTGACAGGGGGCTACGAGCAGTACTTC. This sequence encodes CASSYSVTGGYEQYF.

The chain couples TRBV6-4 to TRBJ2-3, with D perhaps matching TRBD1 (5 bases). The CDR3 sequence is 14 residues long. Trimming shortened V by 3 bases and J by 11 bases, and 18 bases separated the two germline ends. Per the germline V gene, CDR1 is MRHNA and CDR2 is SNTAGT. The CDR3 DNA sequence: TGTGCCAGCAGTGAAGGAAGGGGATCCTCTAAGCAGTATTTT. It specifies CASSEGRGSSKQYF.

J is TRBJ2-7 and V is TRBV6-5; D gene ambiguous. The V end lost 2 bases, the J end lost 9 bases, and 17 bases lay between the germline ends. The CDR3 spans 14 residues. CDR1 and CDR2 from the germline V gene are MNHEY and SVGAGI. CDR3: CASSYDGSSPRQYF. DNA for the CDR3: TGTGCCAGCAGTTACGATGGCTCAAGCCCTCGGCAGTACTTC.

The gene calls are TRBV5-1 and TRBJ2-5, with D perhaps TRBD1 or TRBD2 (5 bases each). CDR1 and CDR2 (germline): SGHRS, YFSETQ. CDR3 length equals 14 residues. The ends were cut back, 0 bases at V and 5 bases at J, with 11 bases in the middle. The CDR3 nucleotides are TGCGCCAGCAGCTTGGACGGGGCCGGGGAGACCCAGTACTTC. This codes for CASSLDGAGETQYF.

CDR3 in DNA: TGTGCCAGCAGCCGAACAGGGGGCTATGGCTACACCTTC. Protein sequence: CASSRTGGYGYTF. The rearrangement joins TRBV25-1 to TRBJ1-2; 8 bases are shared with TRBD1. Trimming took 6 bases from V and 4 from J; bases not matched to a gene: 4. The CDR3 length is 13 residues. The germline gives CDR1 MGHDK, CDR2 SYGVNS.

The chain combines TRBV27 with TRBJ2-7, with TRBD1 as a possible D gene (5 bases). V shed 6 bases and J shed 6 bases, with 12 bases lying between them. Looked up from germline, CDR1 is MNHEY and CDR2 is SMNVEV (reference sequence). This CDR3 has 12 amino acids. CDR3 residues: CASSRQGGEQYF. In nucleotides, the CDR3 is TGTGCCAGCAGCAGGCAGGGTGGCGAGCAGTACTTC.

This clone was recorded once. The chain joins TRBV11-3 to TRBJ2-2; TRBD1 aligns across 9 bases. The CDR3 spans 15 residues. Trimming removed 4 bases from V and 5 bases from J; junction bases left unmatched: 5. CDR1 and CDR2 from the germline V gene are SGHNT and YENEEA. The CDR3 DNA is TGTGCCAGCAGCTCCGACAGGGGGGAAACCGGGGAGCTGTTTTTT. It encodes CASSSDRGETGELFF.

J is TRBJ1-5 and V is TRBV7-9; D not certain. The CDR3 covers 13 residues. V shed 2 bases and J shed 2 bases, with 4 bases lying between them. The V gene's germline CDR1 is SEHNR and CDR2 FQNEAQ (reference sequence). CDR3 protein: CASSLTGNQPQHF. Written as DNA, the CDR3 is TGTGCCAGCAGCTTAACGGGCAATCAGCCCCAGCATTTT.

The CDR3 nucleotides read TGTGCCAGCAGCCCACCTGACCCAGCGGATACGCAGTATTTT. Its protein is CASSPPDPADTQYF. The chain links TRBV5-4 to TRBJ2-3, with D unclear. V lost 4 bases, J lost 6 bases, and 15 bases lay in between. This CDR3 spans 14 amino acids. Germline V gene data show CDR1 as SGHNT and CDR2 as YYREEE (reference sequence).

CDR3 amino acids: CASSQLAGEIYEQYF. CDR3 DNA: TGCGCCAGCAGCCAACTAGCGGGAGAGATCTACGAGCAGTACTTC. The J gene is TRBJ2-7, the V gene TRBV5-1; 11 nucleotides agree with TRBD2. The V gene's germline CDR1 is SGHRS and CDR2 YFSETQ. This CDR3 is 15 amino acids long. J gave up 3 bases and V 4 bases, and 6 bases lay outside the gene matches.

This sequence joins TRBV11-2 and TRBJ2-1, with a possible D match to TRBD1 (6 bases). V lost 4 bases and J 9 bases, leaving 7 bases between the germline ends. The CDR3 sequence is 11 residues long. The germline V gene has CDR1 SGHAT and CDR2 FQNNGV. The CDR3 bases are TGTGCCAGCAGCTCCAGGGGTGAGCAGTTCTTC. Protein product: CASSSRGEQFF. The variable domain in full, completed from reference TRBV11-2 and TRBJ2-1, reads EAGVAQSPRYKIIEKRQSVAFWCNPISGHATLYWYQQILGQGPKLLIQFQNNGVVDDSQLPKDRFSAERLKGVDSTLKIQPAKLEDSAVYLCASSSRGEQFFGPGTRLTVL.

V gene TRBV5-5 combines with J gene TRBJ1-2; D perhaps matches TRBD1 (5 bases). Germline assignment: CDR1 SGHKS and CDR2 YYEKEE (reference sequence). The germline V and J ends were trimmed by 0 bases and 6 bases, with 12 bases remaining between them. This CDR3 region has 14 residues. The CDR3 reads CASSLEEGKHGYTF. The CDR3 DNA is TGTGCCAGCAGCTTGGAAGAGGGGAAGCATGGCTACACCTTC.

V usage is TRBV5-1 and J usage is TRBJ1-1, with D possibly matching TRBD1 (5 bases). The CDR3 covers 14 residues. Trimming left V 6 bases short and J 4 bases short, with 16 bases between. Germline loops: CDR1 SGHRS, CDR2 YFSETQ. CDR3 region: CASNPGGDGTEAFF. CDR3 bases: TGCGCCAGCAATCCTGGAGGGGATGGCACTGAAGCTTTCTTT.

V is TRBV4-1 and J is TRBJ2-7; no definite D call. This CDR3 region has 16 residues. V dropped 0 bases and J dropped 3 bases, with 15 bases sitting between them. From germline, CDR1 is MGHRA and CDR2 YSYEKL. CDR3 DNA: TGCGCCAGCAGCCAAGACGGCGGCCAGCCCCTCTACGAGCAGTACTTC. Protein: CASSQDGGQPLYEQYF.

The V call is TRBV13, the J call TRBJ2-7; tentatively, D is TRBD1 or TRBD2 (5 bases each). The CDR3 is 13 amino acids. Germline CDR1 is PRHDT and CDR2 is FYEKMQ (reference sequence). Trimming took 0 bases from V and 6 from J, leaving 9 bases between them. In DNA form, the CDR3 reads TGTGCCAGCAGCTTAGGTGGGACCCTCGAGCAGTACTTC. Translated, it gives CASSLGGTLEQYF.

The CDR3 region is CASSLFLRQDQETQYF. The CDR3 DNA reads as TGTGCCAGCAGCTTGTTCCTGAGGCAGGACCAAGAGACCCAGTACTTC. The gene calls are TRBV5-5 and TRBJ2-5; D gene unclear. The CDR3 sequence is 16 residues long. Germline V gene data show CDR1 as SGHKS and CDR2 as YYEKEE (reference sequence). Trimming stripped 1 base from V and 0 bases from J, with 13 bases between. The variable domain in full, with the rest retrieved from reference TRBV5-5 and TRBJ2-5, is DAGVTQSPTHLIKTRGQQVTLRCSPISGHKSVSWYQQVLGQGPQFIFQYYEKEERGRGNFPDRFSARQFPNYSSELNVNALLLGDSALYLCASSLFLRQDQETQYFGPGTRLLVL.

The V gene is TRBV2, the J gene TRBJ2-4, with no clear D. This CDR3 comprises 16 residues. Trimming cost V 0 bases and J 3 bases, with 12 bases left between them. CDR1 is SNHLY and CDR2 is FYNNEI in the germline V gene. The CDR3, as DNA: TGTGCCAGCAGTGAAGCGACTCCCTGGGACAAAAACATTCAGTACTTC. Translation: CASSEATPWDKNIQYF.

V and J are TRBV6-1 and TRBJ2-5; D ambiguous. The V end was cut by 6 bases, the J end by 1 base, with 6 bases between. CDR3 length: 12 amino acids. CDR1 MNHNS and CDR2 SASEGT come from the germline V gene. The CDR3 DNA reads TGTGCCAGCAGATGGAGCCAAGAGACCCAGTACTTC. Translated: CASRWSQETQYF.

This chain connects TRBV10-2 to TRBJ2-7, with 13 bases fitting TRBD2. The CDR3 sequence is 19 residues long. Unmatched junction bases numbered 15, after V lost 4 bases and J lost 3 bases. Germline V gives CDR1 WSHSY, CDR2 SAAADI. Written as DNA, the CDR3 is TGCGCCAGCAGTGCCCGGACTAGCGGGAGAGCTTTAGATTACTACGAGCAGTACTTC. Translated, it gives CASSARTSGRALDYYEQYF.

The CDR3 bases are TGTGCCAGCAGCGTAGCTACGGGGGACAGCTACGAGCAGTACTTC. Its protein is CASSVATGDSYEQYF. The chain links TRBV9 to TRBJ2-7; maybe TRBD1 (7 bases). The length of the CDR3 is 15 residues. Germline V gene lookup returns CDR1 SGDLS and CDR2 YYNGEE. Trimming took off 0 bases at V and 3 bases at J, with 13 bases between the two ends.

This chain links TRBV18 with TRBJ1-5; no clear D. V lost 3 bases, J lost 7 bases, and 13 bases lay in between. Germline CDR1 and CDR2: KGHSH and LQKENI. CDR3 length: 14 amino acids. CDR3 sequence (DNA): TGTGCCAGCTCACCTTGGCCCGTGTCACAGCCCCAGCATTTT. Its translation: CASSPWPVSQPQHF. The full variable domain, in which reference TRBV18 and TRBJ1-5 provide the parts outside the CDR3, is NAGVMQNPRHLVRRRGQEARLRCSPMKGHSHVYWYRQLPEEGLKFMVYLQKENIIDESGMPKERFSAEFPKEGPSILRIQQVVRGDSAAYFCASSPWPVSQPQHFGDGTRLSIL.

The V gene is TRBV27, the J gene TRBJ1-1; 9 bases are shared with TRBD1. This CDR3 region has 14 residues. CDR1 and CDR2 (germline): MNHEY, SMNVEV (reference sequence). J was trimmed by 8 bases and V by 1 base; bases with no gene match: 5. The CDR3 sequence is CASSLWGQGREAFF. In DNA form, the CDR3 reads TGTGCCAGCAGTTTATGGGGACAGGGTCGAGAAGCTTTCTTT.

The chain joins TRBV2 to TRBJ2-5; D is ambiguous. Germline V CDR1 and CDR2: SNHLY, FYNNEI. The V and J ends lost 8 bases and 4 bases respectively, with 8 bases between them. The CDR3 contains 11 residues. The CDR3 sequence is CASYLRETQYF. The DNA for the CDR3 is TGTGCCAGCTACCTTCGAGAGACCCAGTACTTC.